This T cell receptor beta chain derives from a study of blood T cell repertoires in COVID-19. CDR3 length: 14 amino acids. Looked up from germline, CDR1 is SGHVS and CDR2 is FQNEAQ. J was trimmed by 1 base and V by 6 bases; bases with no gene match: 5. Profiled with immunoSEQ multiplex PCR; TCRdb holds only in-frame clones, not every one. The table has about 190,000 clones, under 90% seen once. The chain combines TRBV7-8 with TRBJ1-1, with 7 bases aligning to TRBD1. The receptor comes from a human donor in a cohort sampled during active COVID-19. Sequenced: peripheral blood. In DNA form, the CDR3 reads TGTGCCAGCAGACGAGGGGGCGCGAACACTGAAGCTTTCTTT. Its protein is CASRRGGANTEAFF.